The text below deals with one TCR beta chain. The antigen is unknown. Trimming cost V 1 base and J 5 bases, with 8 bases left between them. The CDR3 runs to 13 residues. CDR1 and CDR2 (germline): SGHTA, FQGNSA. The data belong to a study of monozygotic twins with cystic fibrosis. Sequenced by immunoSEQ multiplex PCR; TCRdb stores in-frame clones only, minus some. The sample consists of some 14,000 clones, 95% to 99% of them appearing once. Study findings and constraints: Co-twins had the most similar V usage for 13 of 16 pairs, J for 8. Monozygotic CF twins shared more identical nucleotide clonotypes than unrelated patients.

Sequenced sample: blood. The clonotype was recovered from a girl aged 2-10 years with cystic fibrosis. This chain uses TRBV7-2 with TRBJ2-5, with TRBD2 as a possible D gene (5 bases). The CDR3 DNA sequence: TGTGCCAGCAGCTTAGGAGGGCCGGAGACCCAGTACTTC. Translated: CASSLGGPETQYF.